The entry that follows covers one T cell receptor (beta chain) sequence. This entry comes from a study of blood T cell repertoires in COVID-19. Overall study: There were acute and convalescent COVID-19 samples, and they came from the United States, Italy and Spain. PBMCs, B-cell-depleted T cells, or T cells were the source of the cDNA or gDNA that made up the material.

Per the original methods: Scientists estimated how many nucleated cells there were by amplifying reference gene primers. Libraries were prepared by immunoSEQ multiplex PCR; TCRdb keeps only in-frame clonotypes and omits some of them. V, J and clone size derive from that table, while D and trimming were established from the DNA sequence. The table records approximately 81,000 clones, more than 75% of them present only once. CDR1 is GTSNPN and CDR2 is SVGIG in the germline V gene (reference sequence). This CDR3 is 12 amino acids long. The V and J ends lost 2 bases and 6 bases respectively, with 10 bases between them.

This rearrangement joins TRBV30 to TRBJ2-5; D not resolved. This receptor was obtained from a human donor in a cohort sampled during active COVID-19. The specimen sequenced was peripheral blood. CDR3 sequence: CAWSPLFQTQYF. DNA of the CDR3: TGTGCCTGGAGTCCCTTGTTTCAGACCCAGTACTTC.